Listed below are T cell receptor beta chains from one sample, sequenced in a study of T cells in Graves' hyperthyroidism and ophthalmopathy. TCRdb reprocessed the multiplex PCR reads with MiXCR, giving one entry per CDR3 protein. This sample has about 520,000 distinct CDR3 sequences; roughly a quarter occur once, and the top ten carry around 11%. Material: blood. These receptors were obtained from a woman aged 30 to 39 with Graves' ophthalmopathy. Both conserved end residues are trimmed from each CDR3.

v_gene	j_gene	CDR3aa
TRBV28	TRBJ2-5	ASSEAQGTETQETQY
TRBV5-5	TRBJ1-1	ASSHHRGNTEAF
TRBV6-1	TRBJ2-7	ASSDLGQI
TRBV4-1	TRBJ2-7	ASSPGPGEIKYEQY
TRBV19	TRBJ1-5	ASSIWEDSNQPQH
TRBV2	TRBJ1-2	ASSGQKLVRDTGYGYT
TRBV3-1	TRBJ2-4	ASSPGAHLAKNIQY
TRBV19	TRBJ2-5	ASRGQVEETQD
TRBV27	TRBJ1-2	ASSLNAVGGDSYGYT
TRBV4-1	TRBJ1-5	ASSQLGTDYLNQPQH
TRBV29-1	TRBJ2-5	SVATGVGETQY
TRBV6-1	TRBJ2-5	ASKKTGAQETQY
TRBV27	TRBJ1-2	ASSFLRAGGRYGYT
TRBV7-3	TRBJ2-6	VCSLTGVNGANVLT
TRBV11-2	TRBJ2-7	ASSFGTGTGLVEQY
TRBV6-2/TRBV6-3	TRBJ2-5	ASSYVGGGTQY
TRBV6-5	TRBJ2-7	ASSYGLAGTISYEQY
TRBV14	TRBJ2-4	ARPDRDIQY
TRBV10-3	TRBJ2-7	AITGQSMNEQY
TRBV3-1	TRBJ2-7	ASRPGTGGPYEQY
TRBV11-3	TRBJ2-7	ASSLLLRDIRPYPLEQY
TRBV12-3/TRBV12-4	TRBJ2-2	ASTSGGERTGELF
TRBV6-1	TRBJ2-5	ASTRTQASQETQY
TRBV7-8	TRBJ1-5	ASSSLGQGVQPQH
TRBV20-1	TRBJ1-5	SATGDRNQPQH
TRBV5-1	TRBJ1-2	ASSLAPGADPNYGYT
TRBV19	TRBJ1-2	ASRSGTGQGSSSGGYT
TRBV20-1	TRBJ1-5	SAPGWNNQPQH
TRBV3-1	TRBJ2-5	ASSQFSAFSQETQY
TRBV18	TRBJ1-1	ASSPRETYTTF
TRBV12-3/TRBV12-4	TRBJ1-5	ASSSTVALYSNQPQH
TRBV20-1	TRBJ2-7	SASADTYEQY
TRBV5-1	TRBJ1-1	ASSLAPARETEAF
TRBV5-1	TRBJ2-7	ASSLTASYEQY
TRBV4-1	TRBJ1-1	ASSQENRGTYVAF
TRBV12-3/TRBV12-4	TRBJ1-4	ASSVGWGGLTNEKLF
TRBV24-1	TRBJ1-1	ATSDYQGQGDEAF
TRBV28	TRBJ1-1	ASSLPDSTEAF
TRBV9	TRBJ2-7	ASSVEVGGLTSGSFYEQY
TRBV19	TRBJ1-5	ASNRLGGSNQPQH
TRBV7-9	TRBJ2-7	ASSKSGTQGEQY
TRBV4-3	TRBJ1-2	ASSQERWGEGYT
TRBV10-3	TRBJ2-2	AISARVGELF
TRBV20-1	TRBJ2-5	SVVGRQETQY
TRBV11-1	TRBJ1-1	ASSYGQGRSNTEAF
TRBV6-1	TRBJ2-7	ASSRTSGGAREQY